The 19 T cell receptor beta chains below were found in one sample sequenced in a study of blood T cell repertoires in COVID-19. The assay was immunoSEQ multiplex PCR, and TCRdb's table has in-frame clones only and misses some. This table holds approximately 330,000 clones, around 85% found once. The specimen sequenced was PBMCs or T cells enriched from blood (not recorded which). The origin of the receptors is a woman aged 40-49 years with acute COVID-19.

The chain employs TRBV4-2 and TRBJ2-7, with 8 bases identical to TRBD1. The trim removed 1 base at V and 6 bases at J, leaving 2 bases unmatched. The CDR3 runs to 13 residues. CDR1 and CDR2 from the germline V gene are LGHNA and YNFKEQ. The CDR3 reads CASSQATGGEQYF. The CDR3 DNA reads TGTGCCAGCAGCCAAGCTACAGGGGGCGAGCAGTACTTC.

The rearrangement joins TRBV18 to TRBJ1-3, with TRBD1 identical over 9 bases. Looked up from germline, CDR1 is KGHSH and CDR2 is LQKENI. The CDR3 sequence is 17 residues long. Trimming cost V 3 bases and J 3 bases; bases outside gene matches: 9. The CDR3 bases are TGTGCCAGCTCACCTCCCGGGACAGGGAACAGTGGAAACACCATATATTTT. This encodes CASSPPGTGNSGNTIYF.

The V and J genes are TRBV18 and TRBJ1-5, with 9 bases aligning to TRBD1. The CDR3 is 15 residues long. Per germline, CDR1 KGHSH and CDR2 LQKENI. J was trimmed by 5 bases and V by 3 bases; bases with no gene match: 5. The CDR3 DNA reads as TGTGCCAGCTCACCGACAGGGGGAGGGGATCAGCCCCAGCATTTT. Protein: CASSPTGGGDQPQHF.

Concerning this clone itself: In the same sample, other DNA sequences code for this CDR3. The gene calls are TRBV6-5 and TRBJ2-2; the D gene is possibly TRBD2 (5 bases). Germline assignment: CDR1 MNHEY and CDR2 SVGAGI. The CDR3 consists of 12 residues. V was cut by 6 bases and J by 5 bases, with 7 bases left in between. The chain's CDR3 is CASSRGTGELFF. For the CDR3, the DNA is TGTGCCAGCAGCCGGGGAACCGGGGAGCTGTTTTTT.

The CDR3 DNA reads TGTGCCAGCAGTTTCACGGACAGGAACACTGAAGCTTTCTTT. Protein sequence: CASSFTDRNTEAFF. The chain employs TRBV7-9 and TRBJ1-1; the D gene is possibly TRBD1 (6 bases). CDR1 and CDR2 (germline): SEHNR, FQNEAQ (reference sequence). Trimming took off 6 bases at V and 1 base at J, with 12 bases between the two ends. The CDR3 contains 14 residues.

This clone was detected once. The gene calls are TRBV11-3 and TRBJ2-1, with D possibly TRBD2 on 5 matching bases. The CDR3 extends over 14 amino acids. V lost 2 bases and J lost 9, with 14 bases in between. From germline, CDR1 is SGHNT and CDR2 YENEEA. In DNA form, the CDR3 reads TGTGCCAGCAGCTTAAACGGTTGGACTGGTGAGCAGTTCTTC. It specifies CASSLNGWTGEQFF.

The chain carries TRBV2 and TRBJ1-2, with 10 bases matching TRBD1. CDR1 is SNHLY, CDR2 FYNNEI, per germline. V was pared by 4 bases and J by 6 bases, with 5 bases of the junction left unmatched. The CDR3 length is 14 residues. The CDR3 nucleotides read TGTGCCAGCAGTGGGGGACAGGGGTTTAATGGCTACACCTTC. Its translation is CASSGGQGFNGYTF.

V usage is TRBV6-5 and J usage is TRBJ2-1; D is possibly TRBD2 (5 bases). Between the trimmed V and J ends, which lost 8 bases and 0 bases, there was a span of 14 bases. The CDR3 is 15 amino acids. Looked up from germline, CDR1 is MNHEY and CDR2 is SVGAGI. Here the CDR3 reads CASRLEESSYNEQFF. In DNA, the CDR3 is TGTGCCAGCCGCCTGGAGGAGAGCTCCTACAATGAGCAGTTCTTC.

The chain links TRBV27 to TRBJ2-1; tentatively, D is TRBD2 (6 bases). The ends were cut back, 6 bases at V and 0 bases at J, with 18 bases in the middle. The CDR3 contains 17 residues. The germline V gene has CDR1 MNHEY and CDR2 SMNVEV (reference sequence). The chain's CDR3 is CASSTKHRGSSYNEQFF. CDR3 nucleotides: TGTGCCAGCAGCACCAAGCACCGGGGGAGCTCCTACAATGAGCAGTTCTTC.

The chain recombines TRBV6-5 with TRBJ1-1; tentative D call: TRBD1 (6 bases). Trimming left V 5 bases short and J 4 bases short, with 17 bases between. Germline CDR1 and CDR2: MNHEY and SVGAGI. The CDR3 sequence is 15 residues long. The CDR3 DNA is TGTGCCAGCAGTAGGGGGGGAGTCACGTCCACTGAAGCTTTCTTT. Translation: CASSRGGVTSTEAFF.

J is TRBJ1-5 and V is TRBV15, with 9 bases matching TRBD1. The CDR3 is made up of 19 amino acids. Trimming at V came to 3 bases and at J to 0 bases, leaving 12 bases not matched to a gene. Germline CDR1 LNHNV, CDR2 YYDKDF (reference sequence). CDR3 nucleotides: TGTGCCACCAGCAGGACCGGGACAGGGCATTTTAATAGCAATCAGCCCCAGCATTTT. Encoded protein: CATSRTGTGHFNSNQPQHF. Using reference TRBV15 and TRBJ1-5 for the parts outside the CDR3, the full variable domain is DAMVIQNPRYQVTQFGKPVTLSCSQTLNHNVMYWYQQKSSQAPKLLFHYYDKDFNNEADTPDNFQSRRPNTSFCFLDIRSPGLGDTAMYLCATSRTGTGHFNSNQPQHFGDGTRLSIL.

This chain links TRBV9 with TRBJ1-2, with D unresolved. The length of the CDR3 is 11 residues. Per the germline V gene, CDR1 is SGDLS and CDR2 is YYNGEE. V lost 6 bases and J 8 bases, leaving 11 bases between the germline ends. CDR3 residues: CASTKNGGYTF. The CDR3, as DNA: TGTGCCAGCACCAAAAACGGGGGCTACACCTTC.

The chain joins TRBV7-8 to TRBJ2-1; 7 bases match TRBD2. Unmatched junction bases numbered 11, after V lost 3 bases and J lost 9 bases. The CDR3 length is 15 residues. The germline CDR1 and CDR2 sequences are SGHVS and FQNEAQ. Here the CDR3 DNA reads TGTGCCAGCAGCTTTTTCGCGGGAGAAGGGAGTGAGCAGTTCTTC. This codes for CASSFFAGEGSEQFF. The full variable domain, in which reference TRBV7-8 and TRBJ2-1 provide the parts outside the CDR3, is GAGVSQSPRYKVAKRGQDVALRCDPISGHVSLFWYQQALGQGPEFLTYFQNEAQLDKSGLPSDRFFAERPEGSVSTLKIQRTQQEDSAVYLCASSFFAGEGSEQFFGPGTRLTVL.

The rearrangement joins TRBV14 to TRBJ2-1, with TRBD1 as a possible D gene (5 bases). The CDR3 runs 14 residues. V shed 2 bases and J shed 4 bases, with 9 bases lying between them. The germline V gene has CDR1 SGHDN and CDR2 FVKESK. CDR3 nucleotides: TGTGCCAGCAGCCAACGACAGAATTACAATGAGCAGTTCTTC. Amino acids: CASSQRQNYNEQFF.

CDR3 sequence reads: CASSIMVSGTATYEQYF. The CDR3, as DNA: TGTGCCAGTAGTATTATGGTCTCCGGGACAGCTACCTACGAGCAGTACTTC. The chain is built from TRBV19 and TRBJ2-7; 7 nucleotides line up with TRBD1. The CDR3 runs to 17 residues. Trimming at V came to 3 bases and at J to 2 bases, leaving 13 bases not matched to a gene. From germline, CDR1 is LNHDA and CDR2 SQIVND (reference sequence). The full variable domain, its missing parts supplied by reference TRBV19 and TRBJ2-7, is DGGITQSPKYLFRKEGQNVTLSCEQNLNHDAMYWYRQDPGQGLRLIYYSQIVNDFQKGDIAEGYSVSREKKESFPLTVTSAQKNPTAFYLCASSIMVSGTATYEQYFGPGTRLTVT.

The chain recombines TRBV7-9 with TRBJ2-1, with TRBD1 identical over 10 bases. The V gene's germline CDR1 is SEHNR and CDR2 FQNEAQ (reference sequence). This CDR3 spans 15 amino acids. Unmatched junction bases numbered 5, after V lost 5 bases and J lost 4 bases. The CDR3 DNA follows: TGTGCCAGCAGCCCACCGGGACAGGGGTACAATGAGCAGTTCTTC. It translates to CASSPPGQGYNEQFF.

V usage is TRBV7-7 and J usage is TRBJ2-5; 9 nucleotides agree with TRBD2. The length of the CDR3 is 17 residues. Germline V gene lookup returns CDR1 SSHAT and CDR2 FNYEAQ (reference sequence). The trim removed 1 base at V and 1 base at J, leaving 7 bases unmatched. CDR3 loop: CASSLGVAGVSQETQYF. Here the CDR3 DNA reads TGTGCCAGCAGCTTAGGGGTAGCGGGGGTTTCCCAAGAGACCCAGTACTTC.

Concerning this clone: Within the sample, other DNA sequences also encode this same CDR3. For the CDR3, the DNA is TGTGCCAGTAGTATCGGGTTCTCCTACAATGAGCAGTTCTTC. It is translated as CASSIGFSYNEQFF. The chain uses TRBV19 and TRBJ2-1; D remains ambiguous. Between the trimmed V and J ends, which lost 3 bases and 0 bases, there was a span of 6 bases. Per germline, CDR1 LNHDA and CDR2 SQIVND (reference sequence). The CDR3 length is 14 residues. Drawing the rest from reference TRBV19 and TRBJ2-1, the complete variable domain is DGGITQSPKYLFRKEGQNVTLSCEQNLNHDAMYWYRQDPGQGLRLIYYSQIVNDFQKGDIAEGYSVSREKKESFPLTVTSAQKNPTAFYLCASSIGFSYNEQFFGPGTRLTVL.

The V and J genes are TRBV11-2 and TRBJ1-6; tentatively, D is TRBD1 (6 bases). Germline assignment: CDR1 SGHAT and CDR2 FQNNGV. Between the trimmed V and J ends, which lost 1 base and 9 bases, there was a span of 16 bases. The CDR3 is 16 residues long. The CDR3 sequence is CASSLVGLLRGSPLHF. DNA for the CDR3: TGTGCCAGCAGCTTAGTAGGCCTACTCAGGGGTTCACCCCTCCACTTT.